The present entry profiles one T cell receptor (beta chain) with its context. This entry comes from a study of blood T cell repertoires in COVID-19. Overall study: PBMCs, B-cell-depleted T cells, or T cells were the source of the cDNA or gDNA that made up the material.

CDR3 length: 17 residues. Looked up from germline, CDR1 is LNHDA and CDR2 is SQIVND (reference sequence). J lost 2 bases, V lost 5 bases, and 12 bases had no gene match. Source study methods: Amplification of reference gene primers provided the estimated nucleated cell counts. The method was immunoSEQ multiplex PCR; TCRdb's version includes in-frame clones alone and lacks a portion of them. Clone size and the V and J calls come from that table; the DNA yielded D and trimming. The sample has roughly 130,000 clones, roughly 80% seen once. Sequences were obtained from peripheral blood. The gene calls are TRBV19 and TRBJ2-1, with 7 bases matching TRBD1. The origin of this receptor is a woman between 50 and 59 years old with acute or convalescent COVID-19. The CDR3 region has the DNA TGTGCCAGTAGTTCCCGGACAGGCCAGGATCCCTACAATGAGCAGTTCTTC. Protein product: CASSSRTGQDPYNEQFF.